A single T cell receptor (beta chain) is shown here with its context. Its antigen is unidentified. This cohort consisted of healthy bone marrow donors. This sample is drawn from a study of cytomegalovirus exposure and HLA in healthy donors. General study points: In a later analysis, specific HLA alleles were associated with some 16,000 TCR beta sequences at a 0.05 false discovery rate. A link between a missense DCLRE1C variant and TCR beta V- and J-gene trimming emerged from a later analysis.

V lost 8 bases to trimming and J lost 0 bases, with 11 bases between them. The germline gives CDR1 SNHLY, CDR2 FYNNEI. The CDR3 is 15 residues long. PCR involved 60 Vbeta and 13 Jbeta primers. Method: immunoSEQ multiplex PCR; TCRdb's copy keeps in-frame clones and lacks some. The data contain roughly 93,000 clones, about three quarters of them singletons. This receptor was taken from a human donor in good health. The J gene is TRBJ2-6, the V gene TRBV2, with D uncertain. The sample taken for sequencing was PBMCs. CDR3 amino acids: CASHGPTSGANVLTF. CDR3 nucleotides: TGTGCCAGCCATGGCCCCACCTCTGGGGCCAACGTCCTGACTTTC.